These 29 T cell receptor beta chains share one sample of origin, sequenced in a study of beta chain features in type 1 diabetes. No antigens are known for them. Notes on the study in general: TCRB CDR3s from Type 1 diabetes patients were moderately but significantly shorter in all four CD4+ subsets.

Every bit of the isolated RNA underwent reverse transcription, so sequencing read expressed TCRB transcripts. Produced via immunoSEQ multiplex PCR; TCRdb's table is partial and in-frame only. The sample consists of more than 150,000 clones, roughly 9% of them appearing once. Source material: central memory CD4+ T cells from blood. The receptors stem from a woman under 40 with type 1 diabetes.

At least ten counts were recorded for this clone. J is TRBJ2-1 and V is TRBV18; 10 nucleotides line up with TRBD2. CDR3 length: 16 residues. The V and J ends lost 3 bases and 10 bases, in that order; junction bases with no gene match: 12. CDR1 KGHSH and CDR2 LQKENI come from the germline V gene. DNA of the CDR3: TGTGCCAGCTCACCCTTCGGGACTAGCGAAGAGAAGGAGCAGTTCTTC. It codes for CASSPFGTSEEKEQFF.

This clone turned up a few times. V usage is TRBV11-2 and J usage is TRBJ2-3, with D possibly matching TRBD2 (5 bases). Germline assignment: CDR1 SGHAT and CDR2 FQNNGV. The V end was cut by 10 bases, the J end by 3 bases, with 14 bases between. The CDR3 covers 13 residues. CDR3: CATARGTTDTQYF. The CDR3, as DNA: TGTGCCACCGCCCGGGGAACAACAGATACGCAGTATTTT.

The chain has TRBV29-1 and TRBJ1-1, with no clear D. V was shortened by 0 bases and J by 2 bases, with 19 bases between the two germline ends. From germline, CDR1 is SQVTM and CDR2 ANQGSEA. This CDR3 spans 17 amino acids. The CDR3 sequence is CSVEDPGRLMTNTEAFF. CDR3 in DNA: TGCAGCGTTGAAGATCCGGGTCGATTAATGACCAACACTGAAGCTTTCTTT.

This clone turned up a few times. The rearrangement links TRBV5-1 to TRBJ2-7; 7 bases line up with TRBD1. J lost 0 bases, V lost 4 bases, and 7 bases had no gene match. This CDR3 is 15 amino acids long. Germline CDR1 is SGHRS and CDR2 is YFSETQ. CDR3: CASSQGQSHSYEQYF. In DNA, the CDR3 is TGCGCCAGCAGCCAGGGACAGTCTCACTCCTACGAGCAGTACTTC.

The chain couples TRBV6-5 to TRBJ2-5; 8 bases match TRBD2. Germline V gene lookup returns CDR1 MNHEY and CDR2 SVGAGI. CDR3 size: 15 residues. The J segment lost 5 bases and the V segment lost 0 bases, leaving 5 bases of the junction unmatched. The CDR3, as DNA: TGTGCCAGCAGTTACTCAACGGGAGGGCCGGAGACCCAGTACTTC. It codes for CASSYSTGGPETQYF.

Only a few counts were recorded for this clone. This sequence joins TRBV19 and TRBJ1-1; D remains unclear. V gave up 6 bases and J gave up 2 bases, with 7 bases separating them. The CDR3 consists of 12 residues. Looked up from germline, CDR1 is LNHDA and CDR2 is SQIVND (reference sequence). CDR3 sequence (DNA): TGTGCCAGTAGGAGGAGAAACACTGAAGCTTTCTTT. Protein: CASRRRNTEAFF.

V is TRBV5-1 and J is TRBJ2-1, with D possibly matching TRBD1 (5 bases). V was cut by 0 bases and J by 6 bases, with 7 bases left in between. Germline V CDR1 and CDR2: SGHRS, YFSETQ. This CDR3 comprises 13 residues. CDR3 sequence (DNA): TGCGCCAGCAGCTTGGACAGGTTCAATGAGCAGTTCTTC. Amino acids: CASSLDRFNEQFF.

In this sample, this clone turned up a few times. The J gene is TRBJ1-1, the V gene TRBV28; weak D call: TRBD1 (6 bases). The CDR3 spans 14 residues. The V gene lost 2 bases and the J gene lost 5 bases, with 12 bases spanning the gap. The germline gives CDR1 MDHEN, CDR2 SYDVKM. The CDR3 spells CASSLAGAGTEAFF. In nucleotides, the CDR3 is TGTGCCAGCAGTTTAGCGGGGGCTGGTACTGAAGCTTTCTTT.

This clone was seen more than once but under ten times. V gene TRBV5-4 combines with J gene TRBJ2-5; D might be TRBD2 (5 bases). CDR1 SGHNT and CDR2 YYREEE come from the germline V gene (reference sequence). The CDR3 totals 15 residues. The ends were cut back, 4 bases at V and 5 bases at J, with 18 bases in the middle. CDR3 in DNA: TGTGCCAGCAGCCAAGCCGGAGGAACGCCGGAGACCCAGTACTTC. Protein sequence: CASSQAGGTPETQYF.

This clone was recorded many times. The chain couples TRBV11-1 to TRBJ2-1; 8 nucleotides line up with TRBD2. The length of the CDR3 is 15 residues. CDR1 is SGHAT and CDR2 is FQDESV in the germline V gene (reference sequence). J was trimmed by 3 bases and V by 6 bases; bases with no gene match: 7. CDR3 sequence (DNA): TGTGCCAGCAGTTTCACTAGCGGTAACTACAATGAGCAGTTCTTC. Protein product: CASSFTSGNYNEQFF.

The sample holds a few counts of this clone. The chain joins TRBV5-1 to TRBJ2-5; 12 bases fit TRBD1. The V segment lost 4 bases and the J segment 4 bases; nucleotides outside the gene matches: 5. CDR3 length: 15 amino acids. Germline V gives CDR1 SGHRS, CDR2 YFSETQ. Here the CDR3 DNA reads TGCGCCAGCAGCCCCGGGACAGGGGGCGCAGAGACCCAGTACTTC. This encodes CASSPGTGGAETQYF.

The gene calls are TRBV14 and TRBJ2-1; tentative D call: TRBD2 (5 bases). With 3 bases removed from V and 0 bases from J, the gap between germline ends came to 18 bases. Germline V lookup: CDR1 SGHDN, CDR2 FVKESK. This CDR3 contains 18 residues. The DNA of the CDR3 is TGTGCCAGCAGCCACCGGAGGAGCGGATTTAGCTCCTACAATGAGCAGTTCTTC. Translating gives CASSHRRSGFSSYNEQFF.

This sequence joins TRBV27 and TRBJ1-1; maybe TRBD1 (6 bases). This CDR3 is built from 13 residues. Germline loops: CDR1 MNHEY, CDR2 SMNVEV (reference sequence). Trimming pared 1 base from V and 6 bases from J, leaving 9 bases between. The chain's CDR3 is CASSLWTDAEAFF. CDR3 in DNA: TGTGCCAGCAGTTTATGGACAGACGCTGAAGCTTTCTTT.

This clone has only a few counts. The chain uses TRBV30 and TRBJ1-2, with TRBD1 as a possible D gene (5 bases). CDR1 and CDR2 (germline): GTSNPN, SVGIG (reference sequence). V lost 0 bases to trimming and J lost 7 bases, with 15 bases between them. The CDR3 length is 14 residues. CDR3: CAWSVPTRAIGYTF. DNA of the CDR3: TGTGCCTGGAGTGTACCTACCAGGGCAATTGGCTACACCTTC.

This clone was seen only a few times. This chain uses TRBV10-3 with TRBJ2-7, with TRBD1 matching 8 bases. CDR1 is ENHRY and CDR2 is SYGVKD in the germline V gene. Losses at the gene ends were 2 bases for V and 10 bases for J; bases not matched to a gene: 10. This CDR3 contains 14 residues. CDR3 residues: CAISEAGQGPKQYF. The CDR3, as DNA: TGTGCCATCAGTGAGGCCGGACAGGGTCCCAAACAGTACTTC.

This rearrangement joins TRBV30 to TRBJ2-3; 10 nucleotides match TRBD1. J gave up 2 bases and V 8 bases, and 10 bases lay outside the gene matches. CDR3 length equals 15 residues. Germline-derived CDR1 and CDR2 are GTSNPN and SVGIG (reference sequence). The DNA for the CDR3 is TGTGCCCGTACGCGGACAGGGGGTGACACAGATACGCAGTATTTT. Translating it yields CARTRTGGDTDTQYF.

This chain connects TRBV11-2 to TRBJ2-2; TRBD2 aligns across 9 bases. Germline V gives CDR1 SGHAT, CDR2 FQNNGV. The CDR3 is 18 amino acids. After removal of 5 bases from V and 2 bases from J, the junction contained 12 bases not matched to a gene. The CDR3: CASSPYRGREGNTGELFF. CDR3 in DNA: TGTGCCAGCAGCCCGTATCGAGGGCGGGAGGGAAACACCGGGGAGCTGTTTTTT.

Only a few counts were recorded for this clone. The gene calls are TRBV2 and TRBJ1-1; D might be TRBD1 (6 bases). Germline assignment: CDR1 SNHLY and CDR2 FYNNEI. The CDR3 has 14 amino acids. Trimming took off 5 bases at V and 2 bases at J, with 12 bases between the two ends. The CDR3 nucleotides read TGTGCCAGCAGTTCCGACAGGACCAACACTGAAGCTTTCTTT. The encoded protein is CASSSDRTNTEAFF.

This clone was seen a handful of times. The V call is TRBV29-1, the J call TRBJ2-3; tentatively, D is TRBD1 (6 bases). Germline values: CDR1 SQVTM, CDR2 ANQGSEA. There are 15 residues in the CDR3. V was pared by 8 bases and J by 3 bases, with 21 bases between. The CDR3 protein is CSSTRMWGPTDTQYF. The CDR3 region has the DNA TGCAGCTCTACCAGAATGTGGGGGCCGACAGATACGCAGTATTTT.

This chain links TRBV28 with TRBJ2-7, with D perhaps matching TRBD1 (6 bases). Between the trimmed V and J ends, which lost 7 bases and 6 bases, there was a span of 19 bases. The CDR3 consists of 14 residues. Germline V gives CDR1 MDHEN, CDR2 SYDVKM. CDR3 sequence reads: CASNLQGLKGEQYF. In DNA form, the CDR3 reads TGTGCCAGCAACTTACAGGGTTTGAAAGGCGAGCAGTACTTC.

This sequence joins TRBV5-1 and TRBJ2-3, with 7 bases identical to TRBD1. This CDR3 comprises 15 residues. Trimming cost V 5 bases and J 4 bases; bases outside gene matches: 10. Germline loops: CDR1 SGHRS, CDR2 YFSETQ. Written as DNA, the CDR3 is TGCGCCAGCAGATCTACAGGGCAGGGGGCAGATACGCAGTATTTT. Protein sequence: CASRSTGQGADTQYF.

This chain links TRBV28 with TRBJ2-1; 11 nucleotides align to TRBD2. J gave up 0 bases and V 7 bases, and 5 bases lay outside the gene matches. Germline V gene sequence: CDR1 MDHEN, CDR2 SYDVKM. The CDR3 extends over 16 amino acids. The CDR3 reads CASTISGRASYNEQFF. The CDR3 nucleotides read TGTGCCAGCACCATTAGCGGGAGGGCCTCCTACAATGAGCAGTTCTTC.

This clone was counted a few times. The chain carries TRBV9 and TRBJ1-4; 7 nucleotides align to TRBD1. Germline values: CDR1 SGDLS, CDR2 YYNGEE. The CDR3 is 14 amino acids. J lost 8 bases, V lost 4 bases, and 8 bases had no gene match. CDR3 loop: CASSLSGTDEKLFF. The CDR3 nucleotides read TGTGCCAGCAGCTTATCGGGGACAGACGAAAAACTGTTTTTT.

This clone was seen a few times. This sequence joins TRBV18 and TRBJ1-1; 7 bases are a match to TRBD1. The ends lost 3 bases at V and 0 bases at J; junction bases unmatched: 1. CDR3 length: 14 residues. The germline gives CDR1 KGHSH, CDR2 LQKENI. CDR3 bases: TGTGCCAGCTCACCGGGACAGTTGAACACTGAAGCTTTCTTT. It yields the protein CASSPGQLNTEAFF. Looking up the rest from reference TRBV18 and TRBJ1-1 gives the full variable domain: NAGVMQNPRHLVRRRGQEARLRCSPMKGHSHVYWYRQLPEEGLKFMVYLQKENIIDESGMPKERFSAEFPKEGPSILRIQQVVRGDSAAYFCASSPGQLNTEAFFGQGTRLTVV.

The CDR3 loop is CTESDRGISEAFF. CDR3 bases: TGTACCGAATCCGACAGGGGTATTTCTGAAGCTTTCTTT. The chain carries TRBV30 and TRBJ1-1; TRBD1 agrees at 8 bases. The CDR3 length is 13 residues. Germline CDR1 is GTSNPN and CDR2 is SVGIG (reference sequence).

This clone showed up just a few times. V usage is TRBV27 and J usage is TRBJ1-4; no clear D. V was clipped by 2 bases and J by 0 bases, with 10 bases between them. Germline values: CDR1 MNHEY, CDR2 SMNVEV (reference sequence). The CDR3 spans 16 residues. The CDR3 is CASSLTLAATNEKLFF. The CDR3 nucleotides read TGTGCCAGCAGTTTAACTTTGGCGGCAACTAATGAAAAACTGTTTTTT.

CDR3 coding DNA: TGTGCCTGGATAGCTAGCGGGACCAAGGGTACGCAGTATTTT. Protein: CAWIASGTKGTQYF. V is TRBV30 and J is TRBJ2-3; 9 bases are shared with TRBD2. Germline V gene lookup returns CDR1 GTSNPN and CDR2 SVGIG (reference sequence). The junction had 10 bases not matched to a gene; V was cut back by 4 bases and J by 8 bases. The CDR3 covers 14 residues.

The chain uses TRBV28 and TRBJ2-1, with TRBD2 matching over 13 bases. V lost 2 bases to trimming and J lost 9 bases; unmatched junction nucleotides: 7. The length of the CDR3 is 16 residues. Germline CDR1 MDHEN, CDR2 SYDVKM. The CDR3 loop reads CASSLITSGRACEQFF. DNA of the CDR3: TGTGCCAGCAGTTTAATAACTAGCGGGAGGGCTTGTGAGCAGTTCTTC. The entire variable domain, with the rest obtained from reference TRBV28 and TRBJ2-1, is as follows: DVKVTQSSRYLVKRTGEKVFLECVQDMDHENMFWYRQDPGLGLRLIYFSYDVKMKEKGDIPEGYSVSREKKERFSLILESASTNQTSMYLCASSLITSGRACEQFFGPGTRLTVL.

A single count supports this clone. The V gene is TRBV19, the J gene TRBJ2-1; tentatively, D is TRBD2 (6 bases). Germline V gives CDR1 LNHDA, CDR2 SQIVND (reference sequence). The CDR3 is 15 residues long. Trimming removed 3 bases from V and 4 bases from J, with 13 bases in between. This CDR3 is CASSMAASEYNEQFF. Here the CDR3 DNA reads TGTGCCAGTAGTATGGCGGCTAGCGAGTACAATGAGCAGTTCTTC.